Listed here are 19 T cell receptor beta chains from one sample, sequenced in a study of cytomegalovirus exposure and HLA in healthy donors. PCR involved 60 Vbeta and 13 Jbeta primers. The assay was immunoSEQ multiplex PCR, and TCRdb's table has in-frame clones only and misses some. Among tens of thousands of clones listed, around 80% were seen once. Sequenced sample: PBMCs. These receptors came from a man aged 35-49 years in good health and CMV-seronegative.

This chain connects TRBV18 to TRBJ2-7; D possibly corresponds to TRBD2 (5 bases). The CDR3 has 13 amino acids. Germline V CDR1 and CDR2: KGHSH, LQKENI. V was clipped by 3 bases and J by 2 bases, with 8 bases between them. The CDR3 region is CASSPTTTYEQYF. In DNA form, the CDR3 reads TGTGCCAGCTCACCCACGACTACCTACGAGCAGTACTTC.

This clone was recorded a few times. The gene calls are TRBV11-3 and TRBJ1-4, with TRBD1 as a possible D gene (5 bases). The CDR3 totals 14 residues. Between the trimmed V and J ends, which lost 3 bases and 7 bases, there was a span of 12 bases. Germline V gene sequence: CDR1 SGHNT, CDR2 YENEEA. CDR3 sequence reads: CASSFRPQGEKLFF. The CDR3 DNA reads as TGTGCCAGCAGCTTTAGGCCCCAGGGTGAAAAACTGTTTTTT.

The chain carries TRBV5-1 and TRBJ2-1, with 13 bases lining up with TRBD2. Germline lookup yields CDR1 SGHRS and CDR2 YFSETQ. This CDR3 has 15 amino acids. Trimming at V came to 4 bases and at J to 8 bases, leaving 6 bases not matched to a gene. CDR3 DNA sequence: TGCGCCAGCAGCCCGGGACTAGCGGGAACCCATGAGCAGTTCTTC. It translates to CASSPGLAGTHEQFF. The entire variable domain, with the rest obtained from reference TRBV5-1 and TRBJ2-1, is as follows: KAGVTQTPRYLIKTRGQQVTLSCSPISGHRSVSWYQQTPGQGLQFLFEYFSETQRNKGNFPGRFSGRQFSNSRSEMNVSTLELGDSALYLCASSPGLAGTHEQFFGPGTRLTVL.

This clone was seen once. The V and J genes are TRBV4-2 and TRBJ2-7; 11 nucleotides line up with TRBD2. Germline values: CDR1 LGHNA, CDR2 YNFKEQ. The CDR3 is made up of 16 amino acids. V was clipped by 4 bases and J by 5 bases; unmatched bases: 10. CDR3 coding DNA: TGTGCCAGCAGCCTCGGGACTAGCGGTACAAGCAACGAGCAGTACTTC. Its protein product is CASSLGTSGTSNEQYF.

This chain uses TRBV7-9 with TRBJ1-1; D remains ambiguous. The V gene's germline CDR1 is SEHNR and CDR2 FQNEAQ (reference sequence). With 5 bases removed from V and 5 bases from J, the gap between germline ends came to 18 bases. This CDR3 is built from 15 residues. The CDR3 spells CASSERANPGTEAFF. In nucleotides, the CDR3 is TGTGCCAGCAGCGAGAGGGCGAATCCGGGGACTGAAGCTTTCTTT.

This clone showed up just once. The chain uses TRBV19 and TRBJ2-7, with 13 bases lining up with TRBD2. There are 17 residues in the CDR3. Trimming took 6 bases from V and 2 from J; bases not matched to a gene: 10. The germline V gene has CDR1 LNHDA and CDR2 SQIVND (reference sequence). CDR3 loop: CASRRSGLAGATYEQYF. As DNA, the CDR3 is TGTGCCAGTAGGAGAAGTGGACTAGCGGGAGCGACCTACGAGCAGTACTTC.

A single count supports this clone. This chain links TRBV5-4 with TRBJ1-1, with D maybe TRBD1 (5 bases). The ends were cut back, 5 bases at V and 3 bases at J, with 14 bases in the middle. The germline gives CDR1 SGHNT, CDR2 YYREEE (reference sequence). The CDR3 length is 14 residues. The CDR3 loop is CASSYPGLHTEAFF. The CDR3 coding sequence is TGTGCCAGCAGTTACCCGGGACTGCACACTGAAGCTTTCTTT.

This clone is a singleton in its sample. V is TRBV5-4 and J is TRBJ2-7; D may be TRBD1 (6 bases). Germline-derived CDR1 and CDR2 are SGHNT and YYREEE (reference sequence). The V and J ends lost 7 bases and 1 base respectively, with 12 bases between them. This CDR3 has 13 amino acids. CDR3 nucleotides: TGTGCCAGCGAGGGGGACGGGTCCTACGAGCAGTACTTC. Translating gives CASEGDGSYEQYF.

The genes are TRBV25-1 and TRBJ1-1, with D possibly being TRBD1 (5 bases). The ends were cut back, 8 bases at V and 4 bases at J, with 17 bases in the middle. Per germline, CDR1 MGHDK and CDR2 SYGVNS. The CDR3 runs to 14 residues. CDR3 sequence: CASGPQGRGTEAFF. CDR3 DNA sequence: TGTGCCAGCGGCCCCCAAGGGAGGGGCACTGAAGCTTTCTTT. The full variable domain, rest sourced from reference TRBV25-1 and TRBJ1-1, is EADIYQTPRYLVIGTGKKITLECSQTMGHDKMYWYQQDPGMELHLIHYSYGVNSTEKGDLSSESTVSRIRTEHFPLTLESARPSHTSQYLCASGPQGRGTEAFFGQGTRLTVV.

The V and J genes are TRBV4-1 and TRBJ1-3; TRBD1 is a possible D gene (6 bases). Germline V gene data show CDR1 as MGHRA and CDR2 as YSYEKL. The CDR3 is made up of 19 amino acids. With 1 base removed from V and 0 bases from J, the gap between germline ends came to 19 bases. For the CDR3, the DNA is TGCGCCAGCAGCCAAGGACCGGCGGGGGGCTCTCTCTCTGGAAACACCATATATTTT. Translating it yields CASSQGPAGGSLSGNTIYF.

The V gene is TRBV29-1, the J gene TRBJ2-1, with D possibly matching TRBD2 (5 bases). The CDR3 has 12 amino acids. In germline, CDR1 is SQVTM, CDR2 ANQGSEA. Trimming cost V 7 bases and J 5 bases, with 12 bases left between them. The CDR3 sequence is CSGRKGDNEQFF. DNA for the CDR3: TGCAGCGGGCGGAAGGGAGACAATGAGCAGTTCTTC.

CDR3 amino acids: CAWGGNGDTEAFF. CDR3 bases: TGTGCCTGGGGAGGGAATGGGGACACTGAAGCTTTCTTT. This chain uses TRBV30 with TRBJ1-1; D is uncertain. Germline CDR1 is GTSNPN and CDR2 is SVGIG (reference sequence). The CDR3 has 13 amino acids. Trimming left V 5 bases short and J 3 bases short, with 13 bases between.

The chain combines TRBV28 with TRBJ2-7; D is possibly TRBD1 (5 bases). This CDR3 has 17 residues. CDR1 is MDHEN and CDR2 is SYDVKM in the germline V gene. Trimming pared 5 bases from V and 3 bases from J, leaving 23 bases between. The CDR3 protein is CASSLTHDPTEDYEQYF. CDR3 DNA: TGTGCCAGCAGTCTCACCCACGACCCGACAGAGGACTACGAGCAGTACTTC.

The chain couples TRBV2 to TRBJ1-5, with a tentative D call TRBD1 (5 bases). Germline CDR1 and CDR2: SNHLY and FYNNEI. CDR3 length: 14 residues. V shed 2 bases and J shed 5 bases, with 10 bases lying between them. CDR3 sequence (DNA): TGTGCCAGCAGTGAACAGGGCCGGGATCAGCCCCAGCATTTT. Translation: CASSEQGRDQPQHF. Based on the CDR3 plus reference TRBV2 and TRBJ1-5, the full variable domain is EPEVTQTPSHQVTQMGQEVILRCVPISNHLYFYWYRQILGQKVEFLVSFYNNEISEKSEIFDDQFSVERPDGSNFTLKIRSTKLEDSAMYFCASSEQGRDQPQHFGDGTRLSIL.

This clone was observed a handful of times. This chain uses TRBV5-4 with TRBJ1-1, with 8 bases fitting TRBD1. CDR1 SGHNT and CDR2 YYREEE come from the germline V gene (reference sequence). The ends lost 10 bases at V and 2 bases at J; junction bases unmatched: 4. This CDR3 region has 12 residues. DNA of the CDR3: TGTGCCGCAGGGGGCGATAACACTGAAGCTTTCTTT. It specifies CAAGGDNTEAFF.

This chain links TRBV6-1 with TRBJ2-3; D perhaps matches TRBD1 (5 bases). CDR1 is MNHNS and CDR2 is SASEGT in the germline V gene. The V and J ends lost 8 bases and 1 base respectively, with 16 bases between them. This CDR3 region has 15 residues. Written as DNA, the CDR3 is TGTGCCAGCCCCCGAATCAGGGCCCGCACAGATACGCAGTATTTT. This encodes CASPRIRARTDTQYF.

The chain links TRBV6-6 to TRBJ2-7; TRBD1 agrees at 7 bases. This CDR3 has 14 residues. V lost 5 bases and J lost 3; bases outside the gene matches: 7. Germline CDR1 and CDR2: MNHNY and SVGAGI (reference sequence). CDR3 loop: CASSPGQTYYEQYF. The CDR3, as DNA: TGTGCCAGCAGTCCGGGACAGACTTACTACGAGCAGTACTTC.

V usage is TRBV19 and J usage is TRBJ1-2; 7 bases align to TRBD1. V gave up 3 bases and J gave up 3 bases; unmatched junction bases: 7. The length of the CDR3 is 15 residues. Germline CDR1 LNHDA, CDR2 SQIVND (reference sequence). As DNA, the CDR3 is TGTGCCAGTAGTATCAGGGACAGAGAAGACTATGGCTACACCTTC. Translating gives CASSIRDREDYGYTF.

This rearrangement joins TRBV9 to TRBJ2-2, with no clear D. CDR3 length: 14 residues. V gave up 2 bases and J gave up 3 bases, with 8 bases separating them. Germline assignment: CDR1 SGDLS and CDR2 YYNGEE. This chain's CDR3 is CASSVRPDTGELFF. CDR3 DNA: TGTGCCAGCAGCGTTCGTCCGGACACCGGGGAGCTGTTTTTT.